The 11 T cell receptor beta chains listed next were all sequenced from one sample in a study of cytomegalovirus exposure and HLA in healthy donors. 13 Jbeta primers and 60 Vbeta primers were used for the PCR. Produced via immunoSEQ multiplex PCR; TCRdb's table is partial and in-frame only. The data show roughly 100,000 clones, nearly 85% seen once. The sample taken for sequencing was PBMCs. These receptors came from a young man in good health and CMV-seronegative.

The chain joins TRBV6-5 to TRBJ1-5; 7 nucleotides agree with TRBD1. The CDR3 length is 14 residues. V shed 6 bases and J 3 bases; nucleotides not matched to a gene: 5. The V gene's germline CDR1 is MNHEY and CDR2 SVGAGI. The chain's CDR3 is CASSRTGPNQPQHF. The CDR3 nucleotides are TGTGCCAGCAGCAGGACAGGTCCCAATCAGCCCCAGCATTTT.

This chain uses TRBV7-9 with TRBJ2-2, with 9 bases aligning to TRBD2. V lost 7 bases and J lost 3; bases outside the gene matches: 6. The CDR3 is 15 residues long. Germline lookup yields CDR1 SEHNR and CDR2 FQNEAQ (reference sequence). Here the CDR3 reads CASTKAGGDTGELFF. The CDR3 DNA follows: TGTGCCAGCACCAAGGCGGGAGGGGACACCGGGGAGCTGTTTTTT.

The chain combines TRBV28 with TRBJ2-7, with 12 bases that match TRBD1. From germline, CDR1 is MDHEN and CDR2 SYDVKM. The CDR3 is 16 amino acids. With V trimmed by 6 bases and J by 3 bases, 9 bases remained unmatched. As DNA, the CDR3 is TGTGCCAGCAGCGAGGGGACAGGGGGCTGGGTCTACGAGCAGTACTTC. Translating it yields CASSEGTGGWVYEQYF.

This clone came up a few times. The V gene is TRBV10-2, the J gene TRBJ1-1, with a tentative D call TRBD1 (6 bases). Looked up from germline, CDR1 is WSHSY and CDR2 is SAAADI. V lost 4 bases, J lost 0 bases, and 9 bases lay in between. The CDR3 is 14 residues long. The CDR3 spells CASSVGTLNTEAFF. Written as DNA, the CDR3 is TGCGCCAGCAGTGTCGGGACACTGAACACTGAAGCTTTCTTT.

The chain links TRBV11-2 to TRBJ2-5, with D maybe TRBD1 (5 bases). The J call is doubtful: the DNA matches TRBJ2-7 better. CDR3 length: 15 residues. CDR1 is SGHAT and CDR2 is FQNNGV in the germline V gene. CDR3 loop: CASSLDSAQGSEQYF. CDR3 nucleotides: TGTGCCAGCAGCTTAGACTCTGCGCAGGGAAGCGAGCAGTACTTC.

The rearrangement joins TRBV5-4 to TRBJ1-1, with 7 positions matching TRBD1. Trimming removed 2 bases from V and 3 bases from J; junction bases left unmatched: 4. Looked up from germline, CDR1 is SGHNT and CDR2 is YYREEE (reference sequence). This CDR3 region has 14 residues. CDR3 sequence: CASSFGRGDTEAFF. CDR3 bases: TGTGCCAGCAGCTTTGGCAGGGGGGACACTGAAGCTTTCTTT.

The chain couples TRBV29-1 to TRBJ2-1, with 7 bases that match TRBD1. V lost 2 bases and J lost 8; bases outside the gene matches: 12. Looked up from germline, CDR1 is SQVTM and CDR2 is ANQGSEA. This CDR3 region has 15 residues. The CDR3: CSVEIGQGVKYEQFF. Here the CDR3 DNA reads TGCAGCGTTGAAATCGGGCAGGGGGTTAAGTATGAGCAGTTCTTC.

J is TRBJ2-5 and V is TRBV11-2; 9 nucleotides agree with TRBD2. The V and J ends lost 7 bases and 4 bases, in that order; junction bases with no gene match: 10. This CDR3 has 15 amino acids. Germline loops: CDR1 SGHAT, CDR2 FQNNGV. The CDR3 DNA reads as TGTGCCAGCACCCTAACTAGCGGGCCCCGAGAGACCCAGTACTTC. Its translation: CASTLTSGPRETQYF.

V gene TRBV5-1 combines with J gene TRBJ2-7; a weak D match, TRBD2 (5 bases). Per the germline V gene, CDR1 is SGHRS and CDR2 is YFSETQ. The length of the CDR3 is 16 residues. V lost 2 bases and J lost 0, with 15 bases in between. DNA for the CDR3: TGCGCCAGCAGCTTAAAACGGACTGGGGTCTCCTACGAGCAGTACTTC. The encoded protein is CASSLKRTGVSYEQYF.

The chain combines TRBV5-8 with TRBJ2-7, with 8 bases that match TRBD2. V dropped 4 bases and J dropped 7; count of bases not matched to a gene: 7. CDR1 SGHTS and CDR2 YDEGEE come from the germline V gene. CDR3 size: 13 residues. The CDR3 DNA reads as TGTGCCAGCAGCCTAAGACTAGCGAATGAGCAGTACTTC. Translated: CASSLRLANEQYF.

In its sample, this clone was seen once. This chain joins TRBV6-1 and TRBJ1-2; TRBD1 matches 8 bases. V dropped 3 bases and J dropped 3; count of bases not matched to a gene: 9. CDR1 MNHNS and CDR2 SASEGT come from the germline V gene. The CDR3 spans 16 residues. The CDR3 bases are TGTGCCAGCAGTGATTCTACCCAGGGGGCCGACTATGGCTACACCTTC. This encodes CASSDSTQGADYGYTF.